The entry below gives a single T cell receptor (beta chain) sequence along with its context. What it binds is not known. These data are taken from a study of T cell responses to AZD1222 COVID-19 vaccine. Study results and caveats: Regions 160-218 and 743-854 held dominance among vaccine-associated CD4 TCRs, which spanned spike. Donors were mostly white British, more females; clonal diversity possibly underestimated. Seropositive at baseline were only six AZD1222 recipients. After two AZD1222 doses, spike-specific TCR breadth and depth rose versus day 0.

This CDR3 contains 19 residues. Trimming left V 1 base short and J 0 bases short, with 16 bases between. Germline lookup yields CDR1 KGHSH and CDR2 LQKENI. Produced via immunoSEQ multiplex PCR; TCRdb's table is partial and in-frame only. The sample has about 170,000 clones, around 87% seen once. This specimen was peripheral blood, taken on day 0 of AZD1222 vaccination. The receptor was derived from an adult in good health. V and J are TRBV18 and TRBJ2-6; D is unresolved. In DNA form, the CDR3 reads TGTGCCAGCTCACCACTTACGGCGGATTTTATCTCTGGGGCCAACGTCCTGACTTTC. Protein sequence: CASSPLTADFISGANVLTF.